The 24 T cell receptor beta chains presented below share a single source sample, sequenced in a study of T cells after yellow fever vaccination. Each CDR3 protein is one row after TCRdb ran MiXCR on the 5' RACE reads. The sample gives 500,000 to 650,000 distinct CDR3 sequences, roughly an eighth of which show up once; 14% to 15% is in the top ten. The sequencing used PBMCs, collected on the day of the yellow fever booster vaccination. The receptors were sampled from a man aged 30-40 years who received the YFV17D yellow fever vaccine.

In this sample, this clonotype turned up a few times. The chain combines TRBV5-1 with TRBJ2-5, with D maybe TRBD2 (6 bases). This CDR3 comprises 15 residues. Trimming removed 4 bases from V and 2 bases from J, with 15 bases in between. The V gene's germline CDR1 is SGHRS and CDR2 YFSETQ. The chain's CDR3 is CASSPGGGLQETQYF. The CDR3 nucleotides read TGCGCCAGCAGCCCCGGGGGAGGTTTGCAAGAGACCCAGTACTTC. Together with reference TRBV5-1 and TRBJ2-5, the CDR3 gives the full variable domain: KAGVTQTPRYLIKTRGQQVTLSCSPISGHRSVSWYQQTPGQGLQFLFEYFSETQRNKGNFPGRFSGRQFSNSRSEMNVSTLELGDSALYLCASSPGGGLQETQYFGPGTRLLVL.

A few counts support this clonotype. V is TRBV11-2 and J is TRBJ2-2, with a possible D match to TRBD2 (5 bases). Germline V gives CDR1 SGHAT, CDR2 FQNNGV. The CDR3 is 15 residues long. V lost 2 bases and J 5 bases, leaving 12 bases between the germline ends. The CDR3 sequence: CASSLLTSGTGELFF. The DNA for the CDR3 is TGTGCCAGCAGCTTACTAACTAGTGGGACCGGGGAGCTGTTTTTT. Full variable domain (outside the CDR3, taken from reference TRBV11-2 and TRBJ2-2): EAGVAQSPRYKIIEKRQSVAFWCNPISGHATLYWYQQILGQGPKLLIQFQNNGVVDDSQLPKDRFSAERLKGVDSTLKIQPAKLEDSAVYLCASSLLTSGTGELFFGEGSRLTVL.

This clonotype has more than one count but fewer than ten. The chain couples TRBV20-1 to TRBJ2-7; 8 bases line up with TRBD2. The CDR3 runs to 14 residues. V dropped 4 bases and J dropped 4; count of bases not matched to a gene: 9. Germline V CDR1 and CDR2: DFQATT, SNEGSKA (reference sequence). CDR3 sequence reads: CSATHLSGIYEQYF. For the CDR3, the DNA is TGCAGTGCTACCCATCTTAGCGGGATATACGAGCAGTACTTC.

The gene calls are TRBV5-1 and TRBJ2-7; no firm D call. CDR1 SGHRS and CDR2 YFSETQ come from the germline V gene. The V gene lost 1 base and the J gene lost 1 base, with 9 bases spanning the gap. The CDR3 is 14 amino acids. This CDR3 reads CASSLSGESYEQYF. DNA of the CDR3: TGCGCCAGCAGCTTGAGTGGCGAGTCCTACGAGCAGTACTTC.

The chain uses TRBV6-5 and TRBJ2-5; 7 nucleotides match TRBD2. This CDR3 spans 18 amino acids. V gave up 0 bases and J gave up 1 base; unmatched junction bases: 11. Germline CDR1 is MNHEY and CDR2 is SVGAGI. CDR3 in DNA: TGTGCCAGCAGTTACTCGACTGCCGCGGGAGTTGGCCAAGAGACCCAGTACTTC. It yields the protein CASSYSTAAGVGQETQYF.

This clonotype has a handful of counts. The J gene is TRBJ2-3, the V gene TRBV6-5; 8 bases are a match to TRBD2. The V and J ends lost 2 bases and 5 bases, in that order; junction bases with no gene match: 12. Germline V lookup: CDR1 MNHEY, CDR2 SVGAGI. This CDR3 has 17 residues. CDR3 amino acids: CASSYLPGAGDRDTQYF. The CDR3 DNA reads TGTGCCAGCAGTTACCTACCGGGAGCGGGAGATAGAGATACGCAGTATTTT.

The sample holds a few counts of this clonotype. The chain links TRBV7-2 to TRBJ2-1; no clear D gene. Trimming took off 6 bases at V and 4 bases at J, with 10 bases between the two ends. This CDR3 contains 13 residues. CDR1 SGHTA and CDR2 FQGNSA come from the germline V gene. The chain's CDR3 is CASRSGRYNEQFF. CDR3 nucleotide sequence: TGTGCCAGCAGATCTGGTCGGTACAATGAGCAGTTCTTC.

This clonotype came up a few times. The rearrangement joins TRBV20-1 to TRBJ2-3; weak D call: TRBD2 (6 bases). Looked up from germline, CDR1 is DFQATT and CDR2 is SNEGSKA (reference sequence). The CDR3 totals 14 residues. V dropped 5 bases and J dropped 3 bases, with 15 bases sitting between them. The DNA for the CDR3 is TGCAGTGCTCTGGAGGACGGGAGAACAGATACGCAGTATTTT. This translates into CSALEDGRTDTQYF.

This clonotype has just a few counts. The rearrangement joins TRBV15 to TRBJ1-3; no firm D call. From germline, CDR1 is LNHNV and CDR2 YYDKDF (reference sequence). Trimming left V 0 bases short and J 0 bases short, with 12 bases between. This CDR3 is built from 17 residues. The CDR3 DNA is TGTGCCACCAGCAGAGATATAGGGCCGATCTCTGGAAACACCATATATTTT. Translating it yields CATSRDIGPISGNTIYF. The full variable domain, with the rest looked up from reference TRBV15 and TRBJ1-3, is DAMVIQNPRYQVTQFGKPVTLSCSQTLNHNVMYWYQQKSSQAPKLLFHYYDKDFNNEADTPDNFQSRRPNTSFCFLDIRSPGLGDTAMYLCATSRDIGPISGNTIYFGEGSWLTVV.

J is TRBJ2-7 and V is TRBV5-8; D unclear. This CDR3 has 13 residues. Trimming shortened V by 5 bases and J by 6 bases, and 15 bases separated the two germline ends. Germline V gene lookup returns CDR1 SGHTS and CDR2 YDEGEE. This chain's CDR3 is CASRPRAWSEQYF. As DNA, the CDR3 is TGTGCCAGCAGACCCCGGGCCTGGAGCGAGCAGTACTTC.

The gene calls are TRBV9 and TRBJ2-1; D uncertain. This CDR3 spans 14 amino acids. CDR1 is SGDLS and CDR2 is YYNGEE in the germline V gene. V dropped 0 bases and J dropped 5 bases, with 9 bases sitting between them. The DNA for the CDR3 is TGTGCCAGCAGCGTAGCTCGCCTAAACAATGAGCAGTTCTTC. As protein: CASSVARLNNEQFF.

The CDR3 region is CASSHGMVGSYNEQFF. The CDR3 DNA reads as TGCGCCAGCAGCCATGGGATGGTGGGCTCCTACAATGAGCAGTTCTTC. The chain carries TRBV4-3 and TRBJ2-1; D unresolved. The V end was cut by 3 bases, the J end by 0 bases, with 12 bases between. Germline values: CDR1 LGHNA, CDR2 YSLEER. CDR3 length: 16 residues.

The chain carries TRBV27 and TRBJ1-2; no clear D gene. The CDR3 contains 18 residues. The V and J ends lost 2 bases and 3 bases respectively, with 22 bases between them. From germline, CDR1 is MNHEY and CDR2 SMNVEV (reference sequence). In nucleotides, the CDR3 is TGTGCCAGCAGTTTACCCGGTGGCCCGACCCCCCCCTACTATGGCTACACCTTC. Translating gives CASSLPGGPTPPYYGYTF.

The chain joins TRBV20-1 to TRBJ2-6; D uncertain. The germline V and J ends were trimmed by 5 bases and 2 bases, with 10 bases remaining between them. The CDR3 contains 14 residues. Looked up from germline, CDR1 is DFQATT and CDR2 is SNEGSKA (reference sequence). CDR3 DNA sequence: TGCAGTGCTCAAGGGCAGGCTGGGGCCAACGTCCTGACTTTC. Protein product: CSAQGQAGANVLTF.

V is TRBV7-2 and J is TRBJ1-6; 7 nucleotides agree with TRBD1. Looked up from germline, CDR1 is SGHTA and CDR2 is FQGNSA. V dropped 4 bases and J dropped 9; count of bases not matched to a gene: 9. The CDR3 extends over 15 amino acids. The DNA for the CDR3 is TGTGCCAGCAGCTCCGCCGACAGGGTCGGTTCACCCCTCCACTTT. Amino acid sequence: CASSSADRVGSPLHF.

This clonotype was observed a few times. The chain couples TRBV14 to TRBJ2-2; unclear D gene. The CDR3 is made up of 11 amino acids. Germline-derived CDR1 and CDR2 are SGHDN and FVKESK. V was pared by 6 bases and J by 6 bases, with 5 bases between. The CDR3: CASRTAGELFF. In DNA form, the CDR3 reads TGTGCCAGCAGGACGGCCGGGGAGCTGTTTTTT.

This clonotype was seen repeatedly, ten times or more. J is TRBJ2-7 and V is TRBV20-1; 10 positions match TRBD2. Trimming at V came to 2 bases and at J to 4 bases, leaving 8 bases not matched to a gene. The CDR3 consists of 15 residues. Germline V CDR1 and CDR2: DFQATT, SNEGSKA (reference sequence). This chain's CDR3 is CSARSTSGAGYEQYF. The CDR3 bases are TGCAGTGCTAGATCTACTAGCGGGGCGGGGTACGAGCAGTACTTC.

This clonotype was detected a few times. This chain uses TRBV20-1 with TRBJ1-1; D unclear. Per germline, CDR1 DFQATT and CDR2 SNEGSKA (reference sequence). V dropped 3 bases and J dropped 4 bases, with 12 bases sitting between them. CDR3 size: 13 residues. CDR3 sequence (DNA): TGCAGTGCTAGTAGGGTAGACGGCACTGAAGCTTTCTTT. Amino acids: CSASRVDGTEAFF.

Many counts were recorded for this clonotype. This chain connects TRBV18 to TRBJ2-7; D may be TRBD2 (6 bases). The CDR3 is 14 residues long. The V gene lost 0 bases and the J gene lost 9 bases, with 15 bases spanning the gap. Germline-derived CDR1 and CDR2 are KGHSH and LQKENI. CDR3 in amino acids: CASSPPTRLGGQYF. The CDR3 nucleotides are TGTGCCAGCTCACCACCGACTAGGCTCGGGGGGCAGTACTTC.

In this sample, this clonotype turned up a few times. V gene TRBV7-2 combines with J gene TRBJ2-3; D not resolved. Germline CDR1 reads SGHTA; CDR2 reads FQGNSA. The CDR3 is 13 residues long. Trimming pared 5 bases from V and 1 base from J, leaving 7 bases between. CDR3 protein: CASSEVGTDTQYF. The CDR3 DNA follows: TGTGCCAGCAGCGAAGTGGGCACAGATACGCAGTATTTT.

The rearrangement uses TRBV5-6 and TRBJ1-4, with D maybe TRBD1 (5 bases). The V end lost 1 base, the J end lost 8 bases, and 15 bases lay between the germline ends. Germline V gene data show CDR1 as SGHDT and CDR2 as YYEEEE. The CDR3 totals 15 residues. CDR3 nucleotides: TGTGCCAGCAGCTTGTCCCCAGGGCGAGCCGAAAAACTGTTTTTT. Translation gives CASSLSPGRAEKLFF.

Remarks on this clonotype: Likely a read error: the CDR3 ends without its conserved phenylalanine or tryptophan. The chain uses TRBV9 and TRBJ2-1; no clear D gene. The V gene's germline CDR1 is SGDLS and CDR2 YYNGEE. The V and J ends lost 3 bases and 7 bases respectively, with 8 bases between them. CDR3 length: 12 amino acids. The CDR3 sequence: CASSAQSNEQFY. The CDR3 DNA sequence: TGTGCCAGCAGCGCTCAATCGAATGAGCAGTTCTAC.

The CDR3 loop reads CATSDWGQGADTQYF. As DNA, the CDR3 is TGTGCCACCAGTGACTGGGGACAGGGGGCAGATACGCAGTATTTT. This sequence joins TRBV24-1 and TRBJ2-3; 11 bases fit TRBD1. The germline V gene has CDR1 KGHDR and CDR2 SFDVKD. The CDR3 spans 15 residues. V shed 4 bases and J 4 bases; nucleotides not matched to a gene: 3.

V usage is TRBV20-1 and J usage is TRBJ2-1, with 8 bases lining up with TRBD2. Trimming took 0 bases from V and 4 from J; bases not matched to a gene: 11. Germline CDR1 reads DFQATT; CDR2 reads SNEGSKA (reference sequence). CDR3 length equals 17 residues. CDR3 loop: CSARDSQREKIYNEQFF. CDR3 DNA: TGCAGTGCTAGAGATAGCCAGCGGGAGAAGATTTACAATGAGCAGTTCTTC.